Listed below are T cell receptor beta chains from one sample, sequenced in a study of control samples from healthy donors and cancer patients. TCRdb's copy holds only in-frame clones and misses some; the assay was immunoSEQ multiplex PCR. The sample consists of some 150,000 clones, roughly 94% of them appearing once. The sample was PBMCs. The receptor set was obtained from a man between 60 and 75 years old with colorectal cancer. Each CDR3 is given without its conserved first and last residue.

V gene	J gene	CDR3 protein
TRBV19	TRBJ1-5	ASSITPTNQPQH
TRBV11-2	TRBJ1-1	ASSFTGVDTEAF
TRBV19	TRBJ2-3	ASSRGISTDTQY
TRBV3-1/TRBV3-2	TRBJ1-1	ASSQGTDEAF
TRBV5-1	TRBJ1-1	ASSRQGNTEAF
TRBV10-1	TRBJ1-5	ASSEGDHRPQH
TRBV12-5	TRBJ1-4	ASGLGQGGGKLF
TRBV5-4	TRBJ2-4	ASSSGADKNIQY
TRBV19	TRBJ2-7	ASSIRWDSYEQY
TRBV7-9	TRBJ1-3	ASSTTGSGNTIY
TRBV10-3	TRBJ2-7	AISESGQDYEQY
TRBV10-1	TRBJ2-2	ASSPGQGGSGELF
TRBV7-2	TRBJ2-1	ASSLASGSPTEQF
TRBV5-1	TRBJ2-5	ASSAGGSGHRGETQY
TRBV15	TRBJ2-5	ATSRDRSGQETQY
TRBV9	TRBJ2-3	ASSGGQWGTTDTQY
TRBV18	TRBJ1-2	ASSQGSPQSNYGYT
TRBV7-2	TRBJ2-5	ASTPGRKETQY
TRBV5-1	TRBJ2-5	ASSLAGSTHQETQY
TRBV6-5	TRBJ1-5	ASRNGGRNQPQH
TRBV6-5	TRBJ2-1	ASSYGGSYNEQF
TRBV12-2	TRBJ1-2	ASRLASYFYGYT
TRBV7-8	TRBJ2-1	ASSLSGGFSYNEQF
TRBV10-3	TRBJ2-5	AISNRREGRAETQY
TRBV28	TRBJ1-5	ASSPPVYSNQPQH
TRBV19	TRBJ1-6	ASRSQSSYNSPLH
TRBV6-5	TRBJ1-6	ASSPGTENSPLH
TRBV18	TRBJ1-2	ASSMENYGYT
TRBV19	TRBJ2-2	ASSMAGATGELF
TRBV27	TRBJ1-1	ASSSTSSGTNEAF
TRBV28	TRBJ2-7	ASSSTLYGKGSYEQY
TRBV30	TRBJ1-3	ALDGGYKSGNTIY
TRBV3-1/TRBV3-2	TRBJ1-1	ASSQVGGRGTENTEAF
TRBV19	TRBJ2-7	ASSGGPGFDSYEQY
TRBV4-1	TRBJ1-2	ASSQIAGTAHGYT
TRBV7-2	TRBJ2-6	ASSLPLISGANVLT
TRBV18	TRBJ2-7	ASSQTSSGTGAGEQY
TRBV27	TRBJ2-6	ASSSREAGANVLT
TRBV24-1	TRBJ2-5	ATGPSGTGEETQY
TRBV28	TRBJ1-2	ASSFRQQGYT
TRBV18	TRBJ1-1	ASSRSENTEAF
TRBV5-4	TRBJ2-2	ASRRTSGFTGELF
TRBV7-2	TRBJ1-5	ASSSTRSNQPQH
TRBV6-2/TRBV6-3	TRBJ1-5	ASSFRGDSNQPQH
TRBV11-2	TRBJ2-3	ASSLSLATDTQY
TRBV23-1	TRBJ2-7	ASSQPDRGDLTYEQY
TRBV10-3	TRBJ2-3	AISGASGGPTDTQY
TRBV30	TRBJ2-7	ALGRGAVYEQY
TRBV27	TRBJ1-6	ASSLRTAGSPLH
TRBV20-1	TRBJ2-7	SASLGTPYEQY
TRBV2	TRBJ2-3	ASSVMDTQY
TRBV18	TRBJ2-6	ASSPVGLSGANVLT
TRBV6-5	TRBJ2-2	ASSYSYEGNTGELF
TRBV3-1/TRBV3-2	TRBJ1-6	ASSQVWQGGSPLH
TRBV7-2	TRBJ2-1	ASSAWRGVYNEQF
TRBV19	TRBJ1-3	ASSILTDSGNTIY
TRBV6-5	TRBJ1-2	ASSYEGQILGGYT